This T cell receptor (beta chain) comes out of a study of blood T cell repertoires in COVID-19. Trimming took off 0 bases at V and 6 bases at J, with 9 bases between the two ends. The V gene's germline CDR1 is SGHNT and CDR2 YYREEE (reference sequence). The CDR3 covers 13 residues. TCRdb keeps only in-frame clones here, not all; method: immunoSEQ multiplex PCR. The data hold approximately 240,000 clones, with roughly nine tenths observed a single time. This clonotype originated in a woman aged 18 to 35 in a cohort exposed to, infected with or recovered from COVID-19 (not recorded which). Sequenced: PBMCs or T cells enriched from blood (not recorded which). The chain couples TRBV5-4 to TRBJ1-2; D remains ambiguous. For the CDR3, the DNA is TGTGCCAGCAGCTTGGTAACAGTCGATGGCTACACCTTC. This translates into CASSLVTVDGYTF.